This T cell receptor beta chain originates from a study of blood T cells in healthy people across ages. There are 13 residues in the CDR3. The germline V gene encodes CDR1 SGDLS and CDR2 YYNGEE. Of note for this clonotype: As yet, its antigen is unknown. A junction boundary mismatches the germline segment, possibly from a read error.

PCR was performed a second time for about 7 to 11 cycles using a sample-barcoded 5' primer and a J-beta primer mix. Each CDR3 protein gets one entry after TCRdb re-called the 5' RACE reads with MiXCR. The table shows roughly 1.5 million distinct CDR3 sequences, with approximately 39% occurring only once. Regarding the study as a whole: Per million T cells, TCR beta diversity dropped about linearly as age rose. Investigators viewed diversity estimates from one million T cells as underestimates, the study reported.

This sequence joins TRBV9 and TRBJ2-3; D is perhaps TRBD1 (5 bases). The sequencing sample was made of blood. The source of this sequence is a woman aged 18-29 years in good health. The CDR3 reads CANSVIGADTQYF. The CDR3 DNA reads TGTGCCAACAGCGTGATAGGGGCAGATACGCAGTATTTT. The full variable domain, completed using reference TRBV9 and TRBJ2-3, is DSGVTQTPKHLITATGQRVTLRCSPRSGDLSVYWYQQSLDQGLQFLIQYYNGEERAKGNILERFSAQQFPDLHSELNLSSLELGDSALYFCANSVIGADTQYFGPGTRLTVL.